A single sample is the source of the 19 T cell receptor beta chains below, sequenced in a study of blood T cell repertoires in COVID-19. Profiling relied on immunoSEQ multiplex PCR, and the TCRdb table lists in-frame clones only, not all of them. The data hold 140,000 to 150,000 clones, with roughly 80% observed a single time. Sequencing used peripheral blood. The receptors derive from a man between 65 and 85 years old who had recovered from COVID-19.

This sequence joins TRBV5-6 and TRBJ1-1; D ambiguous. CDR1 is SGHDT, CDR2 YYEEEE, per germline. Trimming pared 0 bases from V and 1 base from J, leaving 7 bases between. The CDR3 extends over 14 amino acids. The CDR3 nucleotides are TGTGCCAGCAGCTTGGGGGCAGGGAACACTGAAGCTTTCTTT. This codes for CASSLGAGNTEAFF. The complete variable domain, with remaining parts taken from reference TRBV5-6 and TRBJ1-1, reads DAGVTQSPTHLIKTRGQQVTLRCSPKSGHDTVSWYQQALGQGPQFIFQYYEEEERQRGNFPDRFSGHQFPNYSSELNVNALLLGDSALYLCASSLGAGNTEAFFGQGTRLTVV.

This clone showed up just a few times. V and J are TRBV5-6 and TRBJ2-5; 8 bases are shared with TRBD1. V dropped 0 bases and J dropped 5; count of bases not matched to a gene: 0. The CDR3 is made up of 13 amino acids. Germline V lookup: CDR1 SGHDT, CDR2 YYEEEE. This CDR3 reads CASSLDRGETQYF. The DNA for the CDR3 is TGTGCCAGCAGCTTGGACAGGGGGGAGACCCAGTACTTC.

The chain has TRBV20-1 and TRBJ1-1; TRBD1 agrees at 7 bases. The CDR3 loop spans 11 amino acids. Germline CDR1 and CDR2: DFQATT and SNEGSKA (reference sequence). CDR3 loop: CRGQMNTEAFF. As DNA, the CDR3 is TGCAGGGGACAGATGAACACTGAAGCTTTCTTT.

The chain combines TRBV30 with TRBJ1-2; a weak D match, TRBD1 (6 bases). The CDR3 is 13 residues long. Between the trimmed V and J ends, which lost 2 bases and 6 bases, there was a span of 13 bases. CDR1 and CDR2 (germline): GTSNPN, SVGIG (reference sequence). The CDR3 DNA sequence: TGTGCCTGGAGTCAACGACGGGACAATGGCTACACCTTC. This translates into CAWSQRRDNGYTF.

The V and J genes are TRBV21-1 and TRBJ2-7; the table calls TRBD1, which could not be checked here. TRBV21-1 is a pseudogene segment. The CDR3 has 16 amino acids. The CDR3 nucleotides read TGTGCCAGCAGCATTTCCCCCGGGACAGCGACCTACGAGCAGTACTTC. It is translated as CASSISPGTATYEQYF.

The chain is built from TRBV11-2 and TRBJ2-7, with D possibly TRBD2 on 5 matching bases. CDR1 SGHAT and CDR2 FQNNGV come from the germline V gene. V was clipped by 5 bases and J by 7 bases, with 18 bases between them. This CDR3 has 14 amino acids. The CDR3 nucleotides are TGTGCCAGCAGCCCACGGACGGGAACCGGGGAGCAGTACTTC. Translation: CASSPRTGTGEQYF.

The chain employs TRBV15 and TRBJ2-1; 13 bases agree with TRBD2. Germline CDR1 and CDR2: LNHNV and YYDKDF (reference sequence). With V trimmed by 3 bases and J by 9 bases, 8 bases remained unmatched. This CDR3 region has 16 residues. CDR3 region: CATSRQTSGRAVEQFF. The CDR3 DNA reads TGTGCCACCAGCAGGCAAACTAGCGGGAGGGCCGTTGAGCAGTTCTTC.

CDR3 in DNA: TGTGCCAGTAAGTCCAGGTCTGGGGCCAACGTCCTGACTTTC. Translation: CASKSRSGANVLTF. This sequence joins TRBV19 and TRBJ2-6; D remains unclear. There are 14 residues in the CDR3. Germline lookup yields CDR1 LNHDA and CDR2 SQIVND (reference sequence). The V end was cut by 7 bases, the J end by 1 base, with 8 bases between.

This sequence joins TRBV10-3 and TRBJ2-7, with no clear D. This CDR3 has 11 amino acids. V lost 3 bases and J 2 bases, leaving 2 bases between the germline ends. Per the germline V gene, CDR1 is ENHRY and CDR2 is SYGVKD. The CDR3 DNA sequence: TGTGCCATCAGTGATACCTACGAGCAGTACTTC. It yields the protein CAISDTYEQYF.

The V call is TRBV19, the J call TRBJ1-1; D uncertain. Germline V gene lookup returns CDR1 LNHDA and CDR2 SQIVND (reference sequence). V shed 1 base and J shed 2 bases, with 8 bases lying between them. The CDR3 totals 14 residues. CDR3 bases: TGTGCCAGTAGTATAGGGGCTTCCAACACTGAAGCTTTCTTT. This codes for CASSIGASNTEAFF.

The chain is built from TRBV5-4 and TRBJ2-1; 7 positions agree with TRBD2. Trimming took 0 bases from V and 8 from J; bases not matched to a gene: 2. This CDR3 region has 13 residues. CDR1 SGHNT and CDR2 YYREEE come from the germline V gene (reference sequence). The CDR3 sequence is CASSLGGSDEQFF. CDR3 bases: TGTGCCAGCAGCTTGGGCGGGAGCGATGAGCAGTTCTTC. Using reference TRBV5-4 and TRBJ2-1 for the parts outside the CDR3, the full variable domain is ETGVTQSPTHLIKTRGQQVTLRCSSQSGHNTVSWYQQALGQGPQFIFQYYREEENGRGNFPPRFSGLQFPNYSSELNVNALELDDSALYLCASSLGGSDEQFFGPGTRLTVL.

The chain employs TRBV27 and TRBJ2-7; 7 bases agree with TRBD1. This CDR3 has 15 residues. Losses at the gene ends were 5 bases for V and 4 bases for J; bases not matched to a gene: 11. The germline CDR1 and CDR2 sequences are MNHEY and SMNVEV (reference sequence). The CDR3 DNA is TGTGCCAGCAGTCCGATGACCGGGACAGCATACGAGCAGTACTTC. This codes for CASSPMTGTAYEQYF.

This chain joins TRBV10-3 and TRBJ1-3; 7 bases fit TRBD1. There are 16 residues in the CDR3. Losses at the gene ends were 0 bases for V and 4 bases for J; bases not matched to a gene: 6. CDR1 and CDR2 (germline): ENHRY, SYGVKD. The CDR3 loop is CAISESSTGRGNTIYF. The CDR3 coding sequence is TGTGCCATCAGTGAGTCTTCGACAGGGAGGGGAAACACCATATATTTT.

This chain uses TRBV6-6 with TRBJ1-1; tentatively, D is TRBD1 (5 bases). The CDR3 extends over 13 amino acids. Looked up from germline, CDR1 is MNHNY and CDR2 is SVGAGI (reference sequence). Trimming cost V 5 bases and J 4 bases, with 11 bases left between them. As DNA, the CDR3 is TGTGCCAGCAGTAACCGGGACTTCACTGAAGCTTTCTTT. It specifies CASSNRDFTEAFF.

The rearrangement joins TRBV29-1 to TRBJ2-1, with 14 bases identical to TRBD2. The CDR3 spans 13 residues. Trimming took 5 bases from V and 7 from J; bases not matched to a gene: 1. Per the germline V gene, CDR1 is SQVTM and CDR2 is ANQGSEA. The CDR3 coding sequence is TGCAGCGTTCGGACTAGCGGGAGGAATGAGCAGTTCTTC. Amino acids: CSVRTSGRNEQFF.

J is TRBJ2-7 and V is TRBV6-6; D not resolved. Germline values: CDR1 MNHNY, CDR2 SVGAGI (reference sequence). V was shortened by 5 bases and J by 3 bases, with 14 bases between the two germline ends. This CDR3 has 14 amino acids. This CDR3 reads CASSPRRFDYEQYF. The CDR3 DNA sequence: TGTGCCAGCAGTCCCCGGCGGTTTGACTACGAGCAGTACTTC.

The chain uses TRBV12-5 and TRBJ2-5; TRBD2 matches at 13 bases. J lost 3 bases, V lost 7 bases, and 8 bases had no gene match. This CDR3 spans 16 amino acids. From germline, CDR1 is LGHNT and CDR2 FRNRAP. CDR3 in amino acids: CASVPAGTSGKETQYF. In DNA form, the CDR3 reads TGTGCTAGTGTCCCGGCGGGGACTAGCGGGAAAGAGACCCAGTACTTC.

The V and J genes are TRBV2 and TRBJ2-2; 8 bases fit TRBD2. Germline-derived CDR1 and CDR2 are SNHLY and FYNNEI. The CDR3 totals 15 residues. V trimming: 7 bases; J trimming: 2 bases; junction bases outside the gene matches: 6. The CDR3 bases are TGTGCCAGCACCCCCCTAGCGGGCAACACCGGGGAGCTGTTTTTT. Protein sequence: CASTPLAGNTGELFF.

The CDR3 protein is CAWSETSANTGELFF. DNA of the CDR3: TGTGCCTGGAGTGAAACTAGCGCAAACACCGGGGAGCTGTTTTTT. The chain joins TRBV30 to TRBJ2-2; TRBD2 agrees at 7 bases. This CDR3 region has 15 residues. The germline V gene has CDR1 GTSNPN and CDR2 SVGIG (reference sequence). V dropped 1 base and J dropped 2; count of bases not matched to a gene: 4.